The 18 T cell receptor beta chains reported below all come from one sample, sequenced in a study of T cell repertoires in cytomegalovirus infection. TCRdb passed the reads through MiXCR, listing each CDR3 protein once. The repertoire holds approximately 990,000 distinct CDR3 sequences, with roughly 30% as singletons. The antigens for these receptors are not known. The sample in question was cultured CD8+ T cells from PBMCs, obtained from culture after CMV antigen stimulation. The receptors were sampled from a human donor in good health (CMV status not recorded). Some clones in this sample may be carry-over from other donors' samples.

V usage is TRBV28 and J usage is TRBJ2-1; 9 bases are shared with TRBD1. The CDR3 is 15 amino acids. Germline V gives CDR1 MDHEN, CDR2 SYDVKM. V gave up 7 bases and J gave up 6 bases; unmatched junction bases: 10. The CDR3, as DNA: TGTGCCAGCACCTTAGGGACAGGGATCATCAATGAGCAGTTCTTC. Protein: CASTLGTGIINEQFF.

The V call is TRBV4-1, the J call TRBJ2-2; 7 nucleotides align to TRBD2. CDR3 size: 15 residues. Germline V gene lookup returns CDR1 MGHRA and CDR2 YSYEKL. V shed 5 bases, J shed 1 base, and the junction held 4 bases outside the gene matches. Written as DNA, the CDR3 is TGCGCCAGCAGCACGGGACTATTGAACACCGGGGAGCTGTTTTTT. It translates to CASSTGLLNTGELFF.

The chain joins TRBV19 to TRBJ1-1, with D maybe TRBD1 (5 bases). The CDR3 is made up of 14 amino acids. Trimming pared 8 bases from V and 4 bases from J, leaving 17 bases between. Per germline, CDR1 LNHDA and CDR2 SQIVND (reference sequence). The CDR3 loop reads CASHPGHRFTEAFF. DNA for the CDR3: TGTGCCAGTCACCCCGGACATCGTTTCACTGAAGCTTTCTTT.

The chain links TRBV29-1 to TRBJ2-7; 9 bases match TRBD1. With V trimmed by 3 bases and J by 2 bases, 5 bases remained unmatched. Germline CDR1 SQVTM, CDR2 ANQGSEA. The CDR3 loop spans 14 amino acids. CDR3 bases: TGCAGCGTTGAGTGGACAGGGGTTCCCTACGAGCAGTACTTC. Its translation: CSVEWTGVPYEQYF.

The chain carries TRBV29-1 and TRBJ2-1, with D possibly TRBD2 on 5 matching bases. V lost 7 bases to trimming and J lost 10 bases, with 14 bases between them. Germline values: CDR1 SQVTM, CDR2 ANQGSEA. The CDR3 is made up of 11 amino acids. The CDR3 loop reads CSAETGSEQFF. The CDR3, as DNA: TGCAGCGCGGAGACGGGAAGCGAGCAGTTCTTC.

This clonotype has only a few counts. The V gene is TRBV11-2, the J gene TRBJ2-5, with D perhaps assigned TRBD1 or TRBD2 (5 bases each). The V and J ends lost 4 bases and 2 bases respectively, with 14 bases between them. The germline CDR1 and CDR2 sequences are SGHAT and FQNNGV. CDR3 size: 15 residues. In nucleotides, the CDR3 is TGTGCCAGCAGCTCGTACCGGGACCAACAAGAGACCCAGTACTTC. This translates into CASSSYRDQQETQYF.

This clonotype was found a few times. The rearrangement uses TRBV5-1 and TRBJ1-2; D not resolved. Germline V gives CDR1 SGHRS, CDR2 YFSETQ. CDR3 length: 14 residues. V dropped 4 bases and J dropped 8 bases, with 18 bases sitting between them. The CDR3 sequence is CASSGDSPVGGYTF. The CDR3 DNA sequence: TGCGCCAGCAGCGGAGATAGCCCGGTGGGGGGCTACACCTTC.

This clonotype was found a few times. The chain is built from TRBV5-1 and TRBJ2-3, with 9 positions matching TRBD2. Looked up from germline, CDR1 is SGHRS and CDR2 is YFSETQ. The length of the CDR3 is 16 residues. V shed 0 bases, J shed 2 bases, and the junction held 4 bases outside the gene matches. The CDR3 DNA follows: TGCGCCAGCAGCTTGGACGCGGGGGGGCCCACAGATACGCAGTATTTT. Its protein product is CASSLDAGGPTDTQYF.

Only a few counts were recorded for this clonotype. V is TRBV6-1 and J is TRBJ1-5; D might be TRBD1 (5 bases). Germline loops: CDR1 MNHNS, CDR2 SASEGT. CDR3 length equals 20 residues. V was pared by 2 bases and J by 3 bases, with 26 bases between. CDR3 amino acids: CASSEKRAWQGGIFNQPQHF. The CDR3 nucleotides are TGTGCCAGCAGTGAAAAGCGGGCATGGCAGGGAGGGATATTCAATCAGCCCCAGCATTTT.

This clonotype occurred a few times. V is TRBV27 and J is TRBJ2-7; D ambiguous. This CDR3 is 15 amino acids long. Germline V gene lookup returns CDR1 MNHEY and CDR2 SMNVEV (reference sequence). V lost 1 base to trimming and J lost 2 bases, with 12 bases between them. The CDR3 loop reads CASSLLAPGPYEQYF. DNA of the CDR3: TGTGCCAGCAGTTTATTGGCTCCCGGGCCCTACGAGCAGTACTTC.

In regard to this clonotype: Its ends do not fully match the called genes, so a read error is possible. The genes are TRBV7-2 and TRBJ2-3; the D gene is possibly TRBD1 (7 bases). Germline V CDR1 and CDR2: SGHTA, FQGNSA. The CDR3 spans 15 residues. In DNA, the CDR3 is TGTCCCAGCAGCCCCCTGGAGGGGGCGGAAGATACGCAGTATTTT. Translating gives CPSSPLEGAEDTQYF.

CDR3 nucleotide sequence: TGCGCCAGCAGCCAAAAAGACAGGGACGCCACTGAAGCTTTCTTT. Translating gives CASSQKDRDATEAFF. The gene calls are TRBV5-1 and TRBJ1-1; 7 nucleotides match TRBD1. The CDR3 covers 15 residues. V lost 4 bases and J lost 4; bases outside the gene matches: 10. Germline V CDR1 and CDR2: SGHRS, YFSETQ.

The V and J genes are TRBV6-6 and TRBJ1-2; D not certain. There are 14 residues in the CDR3. With 7 bases removed from V and 8 bases from J, the gap between germline ends came to 20 bases. Germline lookup yields CDR1 MNHNY and CDR2 SVGAGI (reference sequence). The CDR3 sequence is CASTLGGMGKGYTF. In DNA form, the CDR3 reads TGTGCCAGCACCCTGGGTGGGATGGGAAAAGGCTACACCTTC.

This clonotype was counted ten times or more. This chain connects TRBV7-9 to TRBJ2-1; 11 bases agree with TRBD1. This CDR3 spans 16 amino acids. Germline values: CDR1 SEHNR, CDR2 FQNEAQ (reference sequence). The ends lost 2 bases at V and 5 bases at J; junction bases unmatched: 5. In DNA, the CDR3 is TGTGCCAGCAGCTTAAAGGACAGGGGGCCGCACAATGAGCAGTTCTTC. Protein: CASSLKDRGPHNEQFF.

The chain couples TRBV5-6 to TRBJ1-5; D remains ambiguous. The CDR3 consists of 12 residues. Trimming cost V 1 base and J 8 bases, with 7 bases left between them. In germline, CDR1 is SGHDT, CDR2 YYEEEE. CDR3: CASSLPGEPQHF. As DNA, the CDR3 is TGTGCCAGCAGCTTGCCGGGAGAGCCCCAGCATTTT.

The gene calls are TRBV9 and TRBJ2-5, with TRBD1 matching 7 bases. J lost 4 bases, V lost 4 bases, and 16 bases had no gene match. Germline values: CDR1 SGDLS, CDR2 YYNGEE. The CDR3 totals 17 residues. The CDR3 sequence: CASSNTKTGMPRETQYF. The CDR3 region has the DNA TGTGCCAGCAGCAATACTAAGACAGGGATGCCCCGAGAGACCCAGTACTTC.

This clonotype was counted many times. The chain has TRBV7-2 and TRBJ1-2, with TRBD1 as a possible D gene (5 bases). V was shortened by 4 bases and J by 4 bases, with 10 bases between the two germline ends. The CDR3 sequence is 13 residues long. Germline lookup yields CDR1 SGHTA and CDR2 FQGNSA. CDR3 loop: CASSYGGFYGYTF. The DNA of the CDR3 is TGTGCCAGCAGCTATGGGGGGTTCTATGGCTACACCTTC.

The chain employs TRBV6-2 or TRBV6-3 and TRBJ2-7, with 7 bases lining up with TRBD2. The germline gives CDR1 MNHEY, CDR2 SVGEGT. The CDR3 extends over 12 amino acids. With 2 bases clipped from V and 7 bases from J, the junction kept 2 bases outside the gene matches. The CDR3 protein is CASSYGGGEQYV. The CDR3 DNA sequence: TGTGCCAGCAGTTACGGGGGGGGAGAGCAGTACGTC.